What follows are 5 T cell receptor beta chains derived from one specimen sequenced in a study of blood T cell repertoires in COVID-19 (dated by TCRdb to 2019 to 2021). The library came from the immunoSEQ multiplex PCR assay. The table was pulled from immuneACCESS by TCRdb, which kept in-frame rearrangements only. Such tables lose some clones; where checked, under half of the loss comes from unresolved V genes, and the rest has no known cause. Here the sample has about 220,000 clones; about 79% occur a single time. The ten largest clonotypes hold under 3.5% of the sample. Input material: PBMCs or T cells enriched from blood (not recorded which). The receptors shown here come from a woman aged 55-69 years who had recovered from COVID-19.

CDR3 region: CASSVDYGYEQYF. CDR3 bases: TGTGCCAGCAGCGTAGATTACGGCTACGAGCAGTACTTC. The chain uses TRBV9 and TRBJ2-7, with no clear D. This CDR3 contains 13 residues. From germline, CDR1 is SGDLS and CDR2 YYNGEE. V lost 0 bases and J lost 3, with 7 bases in between.

A word on this clone: The junction does not match germline at one end; this may be a read error. The chain uses TRBV5-5 and TRBJ1-5; maybe TRBD1 (6 bases). The germline V gene encodes CDR1 SGHKS and CDR2 YYEKEE (reference sequence). The CDR3 spans 15 residues. The CDR3 sequence is CASTRTAGGNRPQHF. The CDR3 DNA is TGTGCCAGCACCAGGACAGCCGGCGGAAATCGGCCCCAGCATTTT.

The rearrangement joins TRBV6-5 to TRBJ1-1; D gene ambiguous. Between the trimmed V and J ends, which lost 9 bases and 1 base, there was a span of 6 bases. CDR3 length: 11 amino acids. The germline CDR1 and CDR2 sequences are MNHEY and SVGAGI. The CDR3 DNA follows: TGTGCCAGTAACACGAACACTGAAGCTTTCTTT. This encodes CASNTNTEAFF.

This sequence joins TRBV29-1 and TRBJ1-3; D gene unclear. V shed 5 bases and J shed 0 bases, with 8 bases lying between them. This CDR3 comprises 13 residues. Looked up from germline, CDR1 is SQVTM and CDR2 is ANQGSEA. CDR3 amino acids: CSVSGTSGNTIYF. In DNA form, the CDR3 reads TGCAGCGTTTCGGGTACCTCTGGAAACACCATATATTTT.

This chain links TRBV9 with TRBJ2-1; 13 bases are a match to TRBD2. The germline gives CDR1 SGDLS, CDR2 YYNGEE. The junction had 7 bases not matched to a gene; V was cut back by 4 bases and J by 9 bases. The CDR3 length is 15 residues. The CDR3 sequence: CASSPRTSGSLEQFF. CDR3 nucleotide sequence: TGTGCCAGCAGCCCCCGGACTAGCGGGAGTCTTGAGCAGTTCTTC.